This T cell receptor (beta chain) was captured by sequencing in a study of blood T cell repertoires in COVID-19. In the study overall: COVID-19 samples from acute and convalescent phases originated in the United States, Italy and Spain. T cells, B-cell-depleted T cells, or PBMCs provided the cDNA or gDNA that served as material.

Per the original methods: Cell counts per sample came from amplifying reference gene primers. The data were produced by immunoSEQ multiplex PCR, yet TCRdb's version contains in-frame clones alone and is incomplete. The V and J calls and clone size are taken from that table; D and trimming were inferred from the DNA. The sample has 250,000 to 300,000 clones; approximately 90% are singletons. CDR3 length: 16 residues. The J segment lost 8 bases and the V segment lost 2 bases, leaving 7 bases of the junction unmatched. Germline CDR1 KGHDR, CDR2 SFDVKD. The receptor's source is a woman aged 25 to 45 with active or convalescent COVID-19. Sequencing used peripheral blood. The chain is built from TRBV24-1 and TRBJ2-2; 10 bases line up with TRBD1. The CDR3 DNA reads as TGTGCCACCAGTGATTCCGGGACAGGGGTAACGGGGGAGCTGTTTTTT. It is translated as CATSDSGTGVTGELFF.